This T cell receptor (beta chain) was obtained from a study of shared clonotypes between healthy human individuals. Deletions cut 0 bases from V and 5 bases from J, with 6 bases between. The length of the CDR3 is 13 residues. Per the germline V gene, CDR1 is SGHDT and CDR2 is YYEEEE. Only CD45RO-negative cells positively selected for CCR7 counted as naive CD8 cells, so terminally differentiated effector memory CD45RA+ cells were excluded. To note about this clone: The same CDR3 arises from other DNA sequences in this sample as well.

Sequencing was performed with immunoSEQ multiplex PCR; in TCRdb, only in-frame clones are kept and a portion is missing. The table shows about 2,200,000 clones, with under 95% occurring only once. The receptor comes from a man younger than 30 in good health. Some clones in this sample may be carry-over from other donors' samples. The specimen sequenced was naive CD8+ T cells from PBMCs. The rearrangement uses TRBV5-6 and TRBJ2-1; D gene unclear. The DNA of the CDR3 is TGTGCCAGCAGCTTGGGACCAAACAATGAGCAGTTCTTC. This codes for CASSLGPNNEQFF.